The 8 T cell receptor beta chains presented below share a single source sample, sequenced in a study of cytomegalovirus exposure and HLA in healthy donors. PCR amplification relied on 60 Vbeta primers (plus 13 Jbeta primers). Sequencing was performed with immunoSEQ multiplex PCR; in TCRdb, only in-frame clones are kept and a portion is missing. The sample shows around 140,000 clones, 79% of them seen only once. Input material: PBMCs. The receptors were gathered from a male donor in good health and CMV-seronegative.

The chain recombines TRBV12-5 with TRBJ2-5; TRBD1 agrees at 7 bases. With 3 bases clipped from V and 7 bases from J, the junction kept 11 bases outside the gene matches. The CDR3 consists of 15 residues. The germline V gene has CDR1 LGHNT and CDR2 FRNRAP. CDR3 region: CASGLDGQDRGTQYF. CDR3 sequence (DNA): TGTGCTAGTGGTTTAGATGGACAGGATCGCGGGACCCAGTACTTC.

For the CDR3, the DNA is TGTGCCAGTAATCTGCAGAACCAGCCCCAGCATTTT. Its translation: CASNLQNQPQHF. This chain joins TRBV19 and TRBJ1-5; D gene ambiguous. The germline V gene encodes CDR1 LNHDA and CDR2 SQIVND (reference sequence). With 7 bases removed from V and 7 bases from J, the gap between germline ends came to 11 bases. There are 12 residues in the CDR3.

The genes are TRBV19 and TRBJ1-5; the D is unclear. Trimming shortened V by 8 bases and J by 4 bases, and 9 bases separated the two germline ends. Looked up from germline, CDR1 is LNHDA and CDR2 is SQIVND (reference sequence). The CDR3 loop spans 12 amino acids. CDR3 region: CASSGPNQPQHF. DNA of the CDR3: TGTGCCAGTTCCGGTCCGAATCAGCCCCAGCATTTT.

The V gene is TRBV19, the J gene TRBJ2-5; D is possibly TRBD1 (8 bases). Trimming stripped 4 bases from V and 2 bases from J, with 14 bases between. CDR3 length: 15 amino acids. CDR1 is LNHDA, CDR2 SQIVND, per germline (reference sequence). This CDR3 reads CASSSLQGGQETQYF. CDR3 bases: TGTGCCAGTAGTAGCCTACAGGGGGGGCAAGAGACCCAGTACTTC.

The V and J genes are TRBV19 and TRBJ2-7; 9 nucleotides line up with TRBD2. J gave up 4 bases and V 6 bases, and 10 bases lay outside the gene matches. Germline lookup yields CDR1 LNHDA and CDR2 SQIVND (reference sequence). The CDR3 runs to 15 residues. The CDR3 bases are TGTGCCAGTAGGCTCGATAGCGGGGGACCTTACGAGCAGTACTTC. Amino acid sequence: CASRLDSGGPYEQYF. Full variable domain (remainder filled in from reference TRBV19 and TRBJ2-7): DGGITQSPKYLFRKEGQNVTLSCEQNLNHDAMYWYRQDPGQGLRLIYYSQIVNDFQKGDIAEGYSVSREKKESFPLTVTSAQKNPTAFYLCASRLDSGGPYEQYFGPGTRLTVT.

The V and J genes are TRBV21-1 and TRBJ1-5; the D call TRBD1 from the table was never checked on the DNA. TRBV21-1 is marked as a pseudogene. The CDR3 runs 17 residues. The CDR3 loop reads CASSNQQDRYSNQPQHF. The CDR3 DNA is TGTGCCAGCAGCAACCAGCAGGACAGATATAGCAATCAGCCCCAGCATTTT.

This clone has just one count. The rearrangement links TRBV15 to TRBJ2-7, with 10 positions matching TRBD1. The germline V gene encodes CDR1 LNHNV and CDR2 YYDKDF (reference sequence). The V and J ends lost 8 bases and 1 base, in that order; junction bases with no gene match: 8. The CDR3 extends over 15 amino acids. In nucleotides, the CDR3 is TGTGCCACCGCCCCCTGGGACAGGGGTTCCTACGAGCAGTACTTC. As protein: CATAPWDRGSYEQYF.

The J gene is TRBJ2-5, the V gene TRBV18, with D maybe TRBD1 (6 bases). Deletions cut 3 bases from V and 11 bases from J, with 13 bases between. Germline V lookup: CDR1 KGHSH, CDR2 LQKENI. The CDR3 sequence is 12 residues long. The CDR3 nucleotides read TGTGCCAGCTCACCGGGACAAAGGGAGCAGTACTTC. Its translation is CASSPGQREQYF.